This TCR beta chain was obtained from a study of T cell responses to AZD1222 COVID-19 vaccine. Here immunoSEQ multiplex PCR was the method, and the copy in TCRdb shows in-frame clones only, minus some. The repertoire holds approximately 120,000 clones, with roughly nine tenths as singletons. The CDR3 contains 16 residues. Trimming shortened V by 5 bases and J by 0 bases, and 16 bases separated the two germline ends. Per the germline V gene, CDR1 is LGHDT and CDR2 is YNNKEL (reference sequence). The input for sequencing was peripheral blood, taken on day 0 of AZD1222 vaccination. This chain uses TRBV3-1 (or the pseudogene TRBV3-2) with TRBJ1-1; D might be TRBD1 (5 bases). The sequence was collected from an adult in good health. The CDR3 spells CASSSSARVMNTEAFF. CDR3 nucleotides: TGTGCCAGCAGCTCGTCTGCCAGGGTTATGAACACTGAAGCTTTCTTT.